This T cell receptor beta chain was sequenced during a study of T cells in Graves' hyperthyroidism and ophthalmopathy. Across the study: Once the initial diagnosis was made, peripheral blood was obtained before any treatment. Study conclusions and caveats: From stable hyperthyroidism, ophthalmopathy was separated by a 13 V-J model. Researchers found most expanded thyroid clonotypes above 0.001 in blood as well.

Amplification of TCR beta CDR3 regions was performed using RNA transcripts as template. With the HTBI primer set, the TCR CDR3 went through a first round of RT-PCR. TCRdb independently ran MiXCR on the multiplex PCR reads; one entry per CDR3 protein. The table shows a few hundred thousand distinct CDR3 sequences, with around 13% occurring only once. Cells are PBMCs isolated from more than 8.5 ml of fresh blood. The CDR3 loop spans 14 amino acids. From germline, CDR1 is KGHSH and CDR2 LQKENI. Trimming cost V 4 bases and J 5 bases, with 9 bases left between them. In this sample, this clonotype turned up a few times. Its antigen remains unknown.

The clonotype comes from a young woman with Graves' ophthalmopathy. The chain links TRBV18 to TRBJ1-6, with D perhaps matching TRBD1 (5 bases). Sequencing was carried out using blood. The CDR3 here is CASSQDSNNSPLHF. The CDR3 DNA follows: TGTGCCAGCTCACAAGACAGCAATAATTCACCCCTCCACTTT.